Below are 9 T cell receptor beta chains sequenced from a single sample in a study of blood T cell repertoires in COVID-19. TCRdb keeps only in-frame clones here, not all; method: immunoSEQ multiplex PCR. The sample holds 60,000 or so clones, around 91% seen once. The sample consisted of peripheral blood. Receptor source: a woman aged 55-75 years with active COVID-19.

On this clone itself: A much larger clone differs from this one at a single base, so this may be a read error. The V and J genes are TRBV6-2 or TRBV6-3 and TRBJ1-1; D possibly corresponds to TRBD1 (5 bases). Trimming removed 2 bases from V and 1 base from J, with 5 bases in between. Germline CDR1 reads MNHEY; CDR2 reads SVGEGT. This CDR3 is built from 13 residues. In nucleotides, the CDR3 is TGTGCCAGCAGTTACAGGGGGAACACTGAAGCTTTCTTT. Its translation is CASSYRGNTEAFF.

This clone turned up a few times. This rearrangement joins TRBV5-1 to TRBJ2-1; D ambiguous. V lost 3 bases, J lost 3 bases, and 7 bases lay in between. Germline CDR1 is SGHRS and CDR2 is YFSETQ. The CDR3 covers 13 residues. The CDR3 DNA follows: TGCGCCAGCAGCTCCACAAGCTACAATGAGCAGTTCTTC. It is translated as CASSSTSYNEQFF.

The chain combines TRBV3-1 (or the pseudogene TRBV3-2) with TRBJ2-5, with D unresolved. V shed 0 bases and J shed 3 bases, with 5 bases lying between them. The CDR3 has 13 residues. From germline, CDR1 is LGHDT and CDR2 YNNKEL (reference sequence). DNA of the CDR3: TGTGCCAGCAGCCAAGATCCGGAAGAGACCCAGTACTTC. Translated, it gives CASSQDPEETQYF.

The chain employs TRBV3-1 (or the pseudogene TRBV3-2) and TRBJ2-1; 8 bases map to TRBD2. The germline V gene encodes CDR1 LGHDT and CDR2 YNNKEL (reference sequence). The CDR3 contains 16 residues. After removal of 0 bases from V and 7 bases from J, the junction contained 8 bases not matched to a gene. The CDR3 here is CASSQDLAGGLNEQFF. CDR3 bases: TGTGCCAGCAGCCAAGATCTGGCGGGGGGACTAAATGAGCAGTTCTTC.

The V call is TRBV6-1, the J call TRBJ2-7, with a possible D match to TRBD2 (5 bases). V dropped 3 bases and J dropped 4 bases, with 16 bases sitting between them. This CDR3 spans 15 amino acids. Germline V CDR1 and CDR2: MNHNS, SASEGT. The CDR3 nucleotides read TGTGCCAGCAGTGAGGGGAGCTACCTTATATACGAGCAGTACTTC. Translating it yields CASSEGSYLIYEQYF.

J is TRBJ2-2 and V is TRBV18, with 7 bases matching TRBD1. There are 17 residues in the CDR3. CDR1 is KGHSH and CDR2 is LQKENI in the germline V gene. The V and J ends lost 5 bases and 5 bases, in that order; junction bases with no gene match: 14. As DNA, the CDR3 is TGTGCCAGCTCAACAGACAGGGAGCGTTTCGAGACCGGGGAGCTGTTTTTT. This codes for CASSTDRERFETGELFF.

The chain couples TRBV5-4 to TRBJ1-4; no clear D. Germline V gene data show CDR1 as SGHNT and CDR2 as YYREEE (reference sequence). There are 14 residues in the CDR3. Trimming left V 5 bases short and J 0 bases short, with 8 bases between. The CDR3 loop is CASRKTATNEKLFF. The CDR3 nucleotides are TGTGCCAGCAGGAAAACAGCAACTAATGAAAAACTGTTTTTT.

The chain has TRBV9 and TRBJ1-6; D gene uncertain. This CDR3 region has 15 residues. Between the trimmed V and J ends, which lost 4 bases and 8 bases, there was a span of 16 bases. The germline V gene encodes CDR1 SGDLS and CDR2 YYNGEE. The DNA for the CDR3 is TGTGCCAGCAGCCCCGGACGGGCGGGTTATTCACCCCTCCACTTT. It encodes CASSPGRAGYSPLHF.

The chain links TRBV19 to TRBJ1-5; 7 bases line up with TRBD1. V lost 3 bases and J lost 0; bases outside the gene matches: 5. This CDR3 contains 16 residues. Germline V gene sequence: CDR1 LNHDA, CDR2 SQIVND (reference sequence). CDR3 sequence (DNA): TGTGCCAGTAGTATCCACGGGACAGATAGCAATCAGCCCCAGCATTTT. It specifies CASSIHGTDSNQPQHF. The whole variable domain, remainder taken from reference TRBV19 and TRBJ1-5, is DGGITQSPKYLFRKEGQNVTLSCEQNLNHDAMYWYRQDPGQGLRLIYYSQIVNDFQKGDIAEGYSVSREKKESFPLTVTSAQKNPTAFYLCASSIHGTDSNQPQHFGDGTRLSIL.